The rows below give T cell receptor beta chains drawn from one sample of a study of blood T cell repertoires in COVID-19. Generated by immunoSEQ multiplex PCR, the TCRdb table keeps only in-frame clones and is missing some. The data show fewer than 65,000 clones, with roughly 88% seen just once and 9.5% to 13% held by the top ten. Input material: peripheral blood. The receptor set was obtained from a young man with COVID-19, enrolled during active disease. The CDR3 runs from the conserved cysteine through the conserved F or W. The D gene is left open where the match is weak. Size is omitted from some rows. Given values are once, few, many or a class for expanded clones.

d_gene,j_gene,v_gene,abundance,CDR3nt,CDR3aa
TRBD1,TRBJ1-1,TRBV7-2,.,TGTGCCAGCAGCTCGGAGGACAGGATCAACACTGAAGCTTTCTTT,CASSSEDRINTEAFF
TRBD2,TRBJ2-5,TRBV3-1/TRBV3-2,.,TGTGCCAGCAGCCCTCGGACTAGCGGGAGGGGAGAGACCCAGTACTTC,CASSPRTSGRGETQYF
.,TRBJ1-3,TRBV30,once,TGTGCCTGGAGTGGGGCGTTTCTGCGCTCTGGAAACACCATATATTTT,CAWSGAFLRSGNTIYF
TRBD1,TRBJ1-3,TRBV12-3/TRBV12-4,.,TGTGCCAGCAGTCAGGGGGCCGCCATATATTTT,CASSQGAAIYF
.,TRBJ1-3,TRBV3-1/TRBV3-2,.,TGTGCCAGCAGAGATGCTGCCCAGTCTGGAAACACCATATATTTT,CASRDAAQSGNTIYF
.,TRBJ1-6,TRBV5-1,.,TGCGCCAGCAGCTTTGGGGGGACGGAGTTTGGATTCTCACCCCTCCACTTT,CASSFGGTEFGFSPLHF
.,TRBJ1-5,TRBV25-1,once,TGTGCCAGCAGTGAAGGGGGCAGGGGATATGGCAATCAGCCCCAGCATTTT,CASSEGGRGYGNQPQHF
.,TRBJ1-1,TRBV7-2,.,TGTGCCAGCAGCTTAGCGCGGGACAACACTGAAGCTTTCTTT,CASSLARDNTEAFF
TRBD2,TRBJ2-3,TRBV9,.,TGTGCCAGCAGCCAGGGACTAGCGGGATATATAGATACGCAGTATTTT,CASSQGLAGYIDTQYF
.,TRBJ2-1,TRBV28,.,TGTGCCAGCAGTCCGTGGGGGCCCACGCGCAATGAGCAGTTCTTC,CASSPWGPTRNEQFF
.,TRBJ2-7,TRBV2,.,TGTGCCAGCTGCCTAGGCTACGAGCAGTACTTC,CASCLGYEQYF
.,TRBJ1-1,TRBV29-1,.,TGCAGCGTTGACGGTTGGCCGGGTGTTCCTGAAGCTTTCTTT,CSVDGWPGVPEAFF
TRBD1,TRBJ1-5,TRBV19,.,TGTGCCAGTAGTATAGGAGCAGGGGGCGGTTTACGTCAGCCCCAGCATTTT,CASSIGAGGGLRQPQHF
TRBD1,TRBJ2-1,TRBV2,.,TGTGCCAGCAGTGAAGCGATTTTTTGGACAGGGGGTAGCAATGAGCAGTTCTTC,CASSEAIFWTGGSNEQFF
.,TRBJ2-1,TRBV6-5,.,TGTGCCAGCAGGTGGGGAGACAATGAGCAGTTCTTC,CASRWGDNEQFF
TRBD2,TRBJ2-7,TRBV11-3,once,TGTGCCAGCAGCCCAACCCCGACTAGCGCTAAATACGAGCAGTACTTC,CASSPTPTSAKYEQYF
.,TRBJ1-6,TRBV28,.,TGTGCCAGCGGGGCAGGGCGCTCACCCCTCCACTTT,CASGAGRSPLHF
.,TRBJ1-1,TRBV6-4,.,TGTGCCAGCACTTTTCGGACAGCGGCCTTTGAAGCTTTCTTT,CASTFRTAAFEAFF
.,TRBJ1-1,TRBV10-3,few,TGTGCCGCGAAGGGAGAGATAAACACTGAAGCTTTCTTT,CAAKGEINTEAFF
.,TRBJ1-4,TRBV4-3,.,TGCGCCAGCAGCCAAGAGAGGATAACTAATGAAAAACTGTTTTTT,CASSQERITNEKLFF
TRBD2,TRBJ2-3,TRBV6-1,.,TGTGCCAGCAGTGAAATCGGAGGCGGGGGTAGCACAGATACGCAGTATTTT,CASSEIGGGGSTDTQYF
TRBD1,TRBJ2-7,TRBV28,.,TGTGCCAGCAGGAGGACAGGGTATAACGAGCAGTACTTC,CASRRTGYNEQYF
TRBD2,TRBJ2-1,TRBV25-1,.,TGTGCCAGCAGTGAATCAACTAGCGGGAACGTTTACAATGAGCAGTTCTTC,CASSESTSGNVYNEQFF
.,TRBJ1-1,TRBV6-6,.,TGTGGGGCGGGGGAATTCATGAACACTGAAGCTTTCTTT,CGAGEFMNTEAFF
.,TRBJ1-2,TRBV19,.,TGTGCCAGTAGTACCCAGGGGCTTAACTATGGCTACACCTTC,CASSTQGLNYGYTF
TRBD1,TRBJ1-5,TRBV19,.,TGTGCCAGTAGACGTAACAGGGGGGGCTATAGCAATCAGCCCCAGCATTTT,CASRRNRGGYSNQPQHF
TRBD1,TRBJ1-1,TRBV10-2,.,TGCGCCAGCAGTGCCGGGACAGGGAGGGGGAACAGTGAAGCTTTCTTT,CASSAGTGRGNSEAFF
.,TRBJ1-4,TRBV7-2,.,TGTGCCAGCAGCTTAAGAGGTCAGGGCCGGGTAACTAATGAAAAACTGTTTTTT,CASSLRGQGRVTNEKLFF
.,TRBJ1-1,TRBV15,.,TGTGCCACCAGCACAAGAACAGGCGTGAAAGCTTTCTTT,CATSTRTGVKAFF
.,TRBJ1-4,TRBV3-1/TRBV3-2,.,TGTGCCAGCAGCAAGGTCCGGGTCGTGGATAGGGAAAAACTGTTTTTT,CASSKVRVVDREKLFF
.,TRBJ1-3,TRBV7-8,.,TGTGCCAGCAGCCCCGGTGCGGGCTCTGGAAACACCATATATTTT,CASSPGAGSGNTIYF
TRBD1,TRBJ1-1,TRBV9,.,TGTGCCAGCAGCGATACAGGGGGCACTGAAGCTTTCTTT,CASSDTGGTEAFF
.,TRBJ2-3,TRBV7-2,.,TGTGCCAGCAGCCCCCCCGGGACACGAGGAGATACGCAGTATTTT,CASSPPGTRGDTQYF
.,TRBJ2-7,TRBV28,.,TGTGCCAGCAGTTTAAACACACCCTACGAGCAGTACTTC,CASSLNTPYEQYF
TRBD1,TRBJ2-1,TRBV19,.,TGTGCCAGTAGTATAGAGGTTGGACAGGCCCACAATGAGCAGTTCTTC,CASSIEVGQAHNEQFF
.,TRBJ1-2,TRBV30,.,TGTGCCTGGAACAGGGTAAACTATGGCTACACCTTC,CAWNRVNYGYTF
.,TRBJ1-4,TRBV2,.,TGTGCCAGCAGGGAGACAGGCGGGGGTAATGAAAAACTGTTTTTT,CASRETGGGNEKLFF
.,TRBJ2-5,TRBV6-5,.,TGTGCCAGCAGTTCTTTACAGGGAGTATGGGAGACCCAGTACTTC,CASSSLQGVWETQYF
TRBD1,TRBJ2-7,TRBV4-1,.,TGCGCCAGCAGACCCGGGACAGGGACCTACGAGCAGTACTTC,CASRPGTGTYEQYF
TRBD1,TRBJ2-2,TRBV7-2,.,TGTGCCAGCAGAATGGGACAGCATACCGGGGAGCTGTTTTTT,CASRMGQHTGELFF
.,TRBJ2-1,TRBV27,once,TGTGCCAGCAGTGCACAGTACAATGAGCAGTTCTTC,CASSAQYNEQFF
.,TRBJ2-7,TRBV7-2,many,TGTGCCGGAGGGGTGGGAGACGCCTACGAGCAGTACTTC,CAGGVGDAYEQYF
TRBD1,TRBJ2-7,TRBV5-1,.,TGCGCCAGCAGCCGTGGGACAGGGGGCAACGAGCAGTACTTC,CASSRGTGGNEQYF
TRBD2,TRBJ2-1,TRBV29-1,.,TGCAGCGTTGCCCCCCCCGGGGGGTTTACCTACAATGAGCAGTTCTTC,CSVAPPGGFTYNEQFF
.,TRBJ2-3,TRBV9,.,TGTGCCAGCAGCGTGGGTCCGGGACACACAGATACGCAGTATTTT,CASSVGPGHTDTQYF
.,TRBJ1-2,TRBV14,.,TGTGCCAGCAGCCAAGTCATCGGCAGTCAGGGTGGCTACACCTTC,CASSQVIGSQGGYTF
.,TRBJ1-2,TRBV28,.,TGTGCCAGCATCTCAGGGCTTTCGTATGGCTACACCTTC,CASISGLSYGYTF
.,TRBJ1-4,TRBV6-4,.,TGTGCCAGCAGTGAGGACAGTAATGAAAAACTGTTTTTT,CASSEDSNEKLFF
TRBD1,TRBJ1-1,TRBV6-2/TRBV6-3,once,TGTGCCAGCAGTCACAGGGGGCTCGGCACTGAAGCTTTCTTT,CASSHRGLGTEAFF
.,TRBJ2-1,TRBV21-1,.,TGTGCCAGCAGCATAACAGGACTAGCGAAGGATTACAATGAGCAGTTCTTC,CASSITGLAKDYNEQFF
.,TRBJ1-1,TRBV3-1/TRBV3-2,.,TGTGCCAGCAGCCATAGGGGATTGTCGAACACTGAAGCTTTCTTT,CASSHRGLSNTEAFF
.,TRBJ2-5,TRBV5-5,.,TGTGCCAGCAGCCCTGCTTACCCCGGGGAGACCCAGTACTTC,CASSPAYPGETQYF
.,TRBJ1-5,TRBV18,.,TGTGCCAGCTCAAAACAGGAGAATCAGCCCCAGCATTTT,CASSKQENQPQHF